This T cell receptor (beta chain) emerged from a study of blood T cell repertoires in COVID-19 (TCRdb year 2020). Regarding the research as a whole: Samples from collaborators originated in the United States, Italy and Spain and spanned both the acute and convalescent phases of COVID-19. The prospective study material was composed of cDNA or gDNA derived from T cells, B-cell-depleted T cells, or PBMCs. Deeply sampled blood TCRbeta repertoires from subjects exposed to, actively infected with, or recovered from COVID-19 were included in the dataset. The repertoires were released in a freely available public database intended as a resource for research on the immune response to SARS-CoV-2. Samples were obtained from the ongoing ImmuneRACE study (first 160 participants) and from over 1,000 subjects provided by 6 global collaborators. Nearly every sample came with metadata listing a de-identified subject ID, COVID-19 status, age in years and sex. HLA class I and class II types, where available, came from metadata supplied by the sample provider rather than from assay-based typing.

General conclusions and limits of the study: How much clinical and demographic metadata was included differed by source and by participant, and the metadata was provided uncurated.

V is shortened by 2 bases, J by 13 bases, and the region joining them spans 19 bases. Its CDR3 holds 15 amino acids, cysteine through phenylalanine. Solely the CDR3 DNA is kept, with 45 bases framed from the first base. According to the germline V gene (reference sequence), CDR1 reads SGHNT and CDR2 reads YYREEE. This clone has just a few counts. Its antigen target is currently unknown. The sample holds no much larger clone one base away, and base qualities are not on file. TCRbeta CDR3 regions were amplified from genomic DNA using the immunoSEQ Assay, a bias-controlled multiplex PCR. The paper's processing steps were these. The number of nucleated cells in each sample was estimated from the amplification of reference gene primers within the assay. To quantify the absolute abundance of each unique TCRbeta CDR3 rearrangement, sequence reads were collapsed and filtered. Productive Simpson clonality was computed per sample as the square root of Simpson's diversity index over productive rearrangements. Entries here come from immuneACCESS through TCRdb and include only in-frame sequences with V and J called. Some clones fail to appear in such tables; in the studies checked, an unresolved V gene covers under half of the shortfall, and the cause of the remainder is unknown. That table gives V, J and clone size, and the DNA gave D and trimming. For this sample the table gives about 310,000 clones, of which approximately 89% were detected only once. Of the sample, roughly 10% is held by the ten largest clones.

In the prospective study, participants were about 18 to 90 years old, resided in 20 to 30 geographic areas of the United States, and were enrolled through a virtual design. To assign participants to cohorts, the prospective study relied on clinical history that participants themselves reported in a screening survey and a study questionnaire. ImmuneRACE Cohort 3 recovered participants were defined by two consecutive negative NP/OP PCR tests, healthcare professional clearance, or symptom resolution. In the prospective study, mobile phlebotomists collected whole blood, serum and a nasopharyngeal or oropharyngeal swab from each participant. Additional blood draws and questionnaires over an approximately two-month period could optionally be provided by prospective study participants. Blood samples from the prospective study were shipped frozen or at room temperature prior to DNA extraction.

The material sequenced was PBMCs or T cells enriched from blood (not recorded which). Recombination joined TRBV5-4 with TRBJ1-6; perhaps TRBD1 is the D gene, with 6 bases matching. This receptor was obtained from a woman aged 30 to 39 who had recovered from COVID-19. The DNA sequence is given as TGTGCCAGCAGCTTAATATCAGGGGTTTCTTCCCCCCTCCACTTT. Its coded protein is CASSLISGVSSPLHF.